These 3 T cell receptor beta chains originate from one sample sequenced in a study of shared T cell receptors in the human thymus. The repertoire was sequenced with immunoSEQ multiplex PCR; TCRdb's copy has only in-frame clones and lacks some. The sample carries approximately 760,000 clones, 75% to 90% recorded once. This sample was shared with a second study, whose subject was human thymus T cells.

The specimen was thymocytes. Receptors were obtained from a girl under three years old with a congenital heart defect.

This clone was found once. The chain carries TRBV11-2 and TRBJ2-5; D might be TRBD2 (6 bases). This CDR3 has 11 amino acids. CDR1 SGHAT and CDR2 FQNNGV come from the germline V gene. The V gene lost 3 bases and the J gene lost 11 bases, with 10 bases spanning the gap. The CDR3 region is CASSFAREQYF. The CDR3, as DNA: TGTGCCAGCAGCTTTGCCCGGGAGCAGTACTTC. Supplemented by reference TRBV11-2 and TRBJ2-5, the full variable domain reads EAGVAQSPRYKIIEKRQSVAFWCNPISGHATLYWYQQILGQGPKLLIQFQNNGVVDDSQLPKDRFSAERLKGVDSTLKIQPAKLEDSAVYLCASSFAREQYFGPGTRLLVL.

Here the CDR3 DNA reads TGTGCCAGCAGTCGGTCAGGAATCGGAAACACCATATATTTT. It codes for CASSRSGIGNTIYF. The V call is TRBV27, the J call TRBJ1-3; D remains unclear. V was trimmed by 5 bases and J by 4 bases, leaving 12 bases between them. The CDR3 length is 14 residues. From germline, CDR1 is MNHEY and CDR2 SMNVEV (reference sequence).

V and J are TRBV28 and TRBJ2-2, with a tentative D call TRBD2 (5 bases). Trimming cost V 5 bases and J 5 bases, with 15 bases left between them. The length of the CDR3 is 15 residues. The V gene's germline CDR1 is MDHEN and CDR2 SYDVKM. The CDR3 nucleotides are TGTGCCAGCAGTCCTGGTGAGGGTAAGACCGGGGAGCTGTTTTTT. This encodes CASSPGEGKTGELFF.